Described below is a single TCR beta chain sequence and its context. The entry originates in a study of blood T cell repertoires in COVID-19. Study in general: Italy, Spain and the United States were the sources of the convalescent and acute COVID-19 samples.

The repertoire was sequenced with immunoSEQ multiplex PCR; TCRdb's copy has only in-frame clones and lacks some. The sample lists about 240,000 clones, roughly 80% seen once, with about an eighth in the top ten. With 5 bases clipped from V and 2 bases from J, the junction kept 11 bases outside the gene matches. The germline CDR1 and CDR2 sequences are PRHDT and FYEKMQ (reference sequence). The length of the CDR3 is 17 residues. The receptor was derived from a woman aged 60 to 75 with active or convalescent COVID-19. The chain has TRBV13 and TRBJ2-3; 9 bases map to TRBD2. The sample was peripheral blood. The CDR3 nucleotides read TGTGCCAGCAGCCAACGTAGCGGGGGCCGGTACACAGATACGCAGTATTTT. Amino acid sequence: CASSQRSGGRYTDTQYF.